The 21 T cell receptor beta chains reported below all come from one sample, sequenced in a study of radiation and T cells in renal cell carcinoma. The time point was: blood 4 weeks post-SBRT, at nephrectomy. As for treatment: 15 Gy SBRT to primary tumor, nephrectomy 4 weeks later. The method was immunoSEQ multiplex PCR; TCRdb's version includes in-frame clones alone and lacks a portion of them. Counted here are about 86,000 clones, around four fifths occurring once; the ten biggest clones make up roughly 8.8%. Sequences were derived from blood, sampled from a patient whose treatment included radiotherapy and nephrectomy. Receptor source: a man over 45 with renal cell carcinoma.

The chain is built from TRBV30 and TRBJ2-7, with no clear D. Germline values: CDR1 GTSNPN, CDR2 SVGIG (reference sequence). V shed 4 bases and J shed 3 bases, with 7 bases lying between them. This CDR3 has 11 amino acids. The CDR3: CAWTDSYEQYF. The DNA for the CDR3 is TGTGCCTGGACAGATAGCTACGAGCAGTACTTC.

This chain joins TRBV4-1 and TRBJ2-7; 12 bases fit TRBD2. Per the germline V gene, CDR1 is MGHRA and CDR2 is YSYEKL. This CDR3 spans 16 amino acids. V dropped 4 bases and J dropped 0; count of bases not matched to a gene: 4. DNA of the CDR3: TGCGCCAGCAGCCCAAGACTAGCGGGGGACTCCTACGAGCAGTACTTC. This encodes CASSPRLAGDSYEQYF.

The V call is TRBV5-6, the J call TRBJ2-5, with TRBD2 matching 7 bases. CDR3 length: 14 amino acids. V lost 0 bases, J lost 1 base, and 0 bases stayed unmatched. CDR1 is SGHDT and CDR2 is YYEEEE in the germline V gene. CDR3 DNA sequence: TGTGCCAGCAGCTTGGGACTAGCCCAAGAGACCCAGTACTTC. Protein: CASSLGLAQETQYF.

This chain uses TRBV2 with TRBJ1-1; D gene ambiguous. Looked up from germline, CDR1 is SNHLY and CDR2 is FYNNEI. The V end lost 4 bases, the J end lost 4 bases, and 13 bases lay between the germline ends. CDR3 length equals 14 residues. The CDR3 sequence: CASSGRGGSTEAFF. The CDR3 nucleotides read TGTGCCAGCAGTGGGCGGGGAGGGAGCACTGAAGCTTTCTTT.

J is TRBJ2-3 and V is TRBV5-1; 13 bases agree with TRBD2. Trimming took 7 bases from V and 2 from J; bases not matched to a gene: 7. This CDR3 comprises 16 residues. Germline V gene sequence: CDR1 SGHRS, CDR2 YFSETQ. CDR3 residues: CASAAGLAGITDTQYF. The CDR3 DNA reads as TGCGCCAGCGCCGCGGGACTAGCGGGGATCACAGATACGCAGTATTTT.

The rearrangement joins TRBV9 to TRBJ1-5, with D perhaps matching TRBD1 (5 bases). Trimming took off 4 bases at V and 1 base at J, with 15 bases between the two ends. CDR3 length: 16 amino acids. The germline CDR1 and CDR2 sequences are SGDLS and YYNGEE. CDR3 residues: CASSLGTGGSNQPQHF. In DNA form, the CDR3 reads TGTGCCAGCAGCCTCGGGACCGGAGGGAGCAATCAGCCCCAGCATTTT.

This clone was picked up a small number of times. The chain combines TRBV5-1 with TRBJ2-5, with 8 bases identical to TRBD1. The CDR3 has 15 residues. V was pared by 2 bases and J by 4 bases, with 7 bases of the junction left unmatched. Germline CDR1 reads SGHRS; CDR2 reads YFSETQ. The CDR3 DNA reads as TGCGCCAGCAGCTTCGGAACAGGGGGGAGAGAGACCCAGTACTTC. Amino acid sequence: CASSFGTGGRETQYF.

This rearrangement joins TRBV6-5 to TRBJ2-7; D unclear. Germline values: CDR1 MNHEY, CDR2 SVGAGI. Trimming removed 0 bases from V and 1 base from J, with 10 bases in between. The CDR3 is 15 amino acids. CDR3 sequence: CASSYSIVGSYEQYF. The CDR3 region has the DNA TGTGCCAGCAGTTACTCGATAGTAGGGTCCTACGAGCAGTACTTC.

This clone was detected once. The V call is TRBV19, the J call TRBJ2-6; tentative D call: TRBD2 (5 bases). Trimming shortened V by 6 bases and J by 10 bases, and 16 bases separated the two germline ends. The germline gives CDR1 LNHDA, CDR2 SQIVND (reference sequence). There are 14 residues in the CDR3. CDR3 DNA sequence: TGTGCCAGTAGCTCGTGGGCTGGACTTAACGTCCTGACTTTC. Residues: CASSSWAGLNVLTF. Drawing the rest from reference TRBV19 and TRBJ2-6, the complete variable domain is DGGITQSPKYLFRKEGQNVTLSCEQNLNHDAMYWYRQDPGQGLRLIYYSQIVNDFQKGDIAEGYSVSREKKESFPLTVTSAQKNPTAFYLCASSSWAGLNVLTFGAGSRLTVL.

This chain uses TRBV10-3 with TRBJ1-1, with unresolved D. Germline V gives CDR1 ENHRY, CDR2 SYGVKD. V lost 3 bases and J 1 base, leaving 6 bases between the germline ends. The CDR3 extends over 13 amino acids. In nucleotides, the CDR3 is TGTGCCATCAGTGAAGGTGCGAACACTGAAGCTTTCTTT. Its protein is CAISEGANTEAFF.

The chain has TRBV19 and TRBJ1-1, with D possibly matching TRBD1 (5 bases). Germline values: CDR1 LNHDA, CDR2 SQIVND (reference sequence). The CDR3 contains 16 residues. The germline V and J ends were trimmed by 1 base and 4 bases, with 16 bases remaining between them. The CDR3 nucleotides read TGTGCCAGTAGTATAGTTGGGGGGACTTTGGGCACTGAAGCTTTCTTT. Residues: CASSIVGGTLGTEAFF.

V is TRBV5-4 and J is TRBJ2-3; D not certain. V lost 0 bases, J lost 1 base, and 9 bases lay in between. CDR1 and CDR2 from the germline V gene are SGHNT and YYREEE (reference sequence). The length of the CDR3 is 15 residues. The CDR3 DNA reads TGTGCCAGCAGCTTGGATCAGGCGGGCACAGATACGCAGTATTTT. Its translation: CASSLDQAGTDTQYF.

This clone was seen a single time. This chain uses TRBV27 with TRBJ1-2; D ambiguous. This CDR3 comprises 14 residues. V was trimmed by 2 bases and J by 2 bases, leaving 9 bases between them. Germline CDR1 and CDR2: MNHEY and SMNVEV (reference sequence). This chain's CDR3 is CASSLKGGNYGYTF. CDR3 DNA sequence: TGTGCCAGCAGTTTAAAGGGTGGCAACTATGGCTACACCTTC.

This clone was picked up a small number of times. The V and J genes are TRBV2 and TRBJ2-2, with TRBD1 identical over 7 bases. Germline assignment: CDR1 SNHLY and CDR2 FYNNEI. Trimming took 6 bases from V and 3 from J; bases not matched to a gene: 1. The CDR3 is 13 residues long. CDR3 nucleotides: TGTGCCAGCAGGACAGGGTACACCGGGGAGCTGTTTTTT. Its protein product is CASRTGYTGELFF.

The CDR3 DNA sequence: TGTGCCAGCAGCTTCCGGTGGCGCACAGATACGCAGTATTTT. Translation: CASSFRWRTDTQYF. V is TRBV13 and J is TRBJ2-3; D is unclear. Germline V CDR1 and CDR2: PRHDT, FYEKMQ (reference sequence). V was trimmed by 3 bases and J by 1 base, leaving 8 bases between them. The CDR3 is 14 residues long.

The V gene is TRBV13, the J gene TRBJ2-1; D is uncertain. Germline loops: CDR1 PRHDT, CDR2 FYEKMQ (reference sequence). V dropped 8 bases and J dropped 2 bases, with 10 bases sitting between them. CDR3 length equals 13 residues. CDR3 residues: CASRLGTYNEQFF. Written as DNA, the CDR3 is TGTGCCAGCCGTCTGGGGACCTACAATGAGCAGTTCTTC. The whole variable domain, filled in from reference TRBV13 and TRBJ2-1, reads AAGVIQSPRHLIKEKRETATLKCYPIPRHDTVYWYQQGPGQDPQFLISFYEKMQSDKGSIPDRFSAQQFSDYHSELNMSSLELGDSALYFCASRLGTYNEQFFGPGTRLTVL.

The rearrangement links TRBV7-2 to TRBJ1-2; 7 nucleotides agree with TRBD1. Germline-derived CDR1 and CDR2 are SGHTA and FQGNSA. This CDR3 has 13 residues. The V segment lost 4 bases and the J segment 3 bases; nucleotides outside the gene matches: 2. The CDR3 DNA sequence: TGTGCCAGCAGCTATACAGGGGACTATGGCTACACCTTC. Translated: CASSYTGDYGYTF.

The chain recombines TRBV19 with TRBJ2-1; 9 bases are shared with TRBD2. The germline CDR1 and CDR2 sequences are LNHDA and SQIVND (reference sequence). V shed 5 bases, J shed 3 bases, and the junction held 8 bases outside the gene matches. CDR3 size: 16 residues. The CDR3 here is CASSVSLAGDYNEQFF. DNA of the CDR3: TGTGCCAGTAGTGTGAGTTTAGCGGGGGACTACAATGAGCAGTTCTTC.

The CDR3 DNA is TGTGCCTGGAGCGTAGGGACAGCCAAAAACATTCAGTACTTC. Translating it yields CAWSVGTAKNIQYF. This chain uses TRBV30 with TRBJ2-4; either TRBD1 or TRBD2 may fit D (5 bases each). CDR3 length: 14 amino acids. Germline V gene lookup returns CDR1 GTSNPN and CDR2 SVGIG (reference sequence). V lost 3 bases to trimming and J lost 0 bases, with 9 bases between them.

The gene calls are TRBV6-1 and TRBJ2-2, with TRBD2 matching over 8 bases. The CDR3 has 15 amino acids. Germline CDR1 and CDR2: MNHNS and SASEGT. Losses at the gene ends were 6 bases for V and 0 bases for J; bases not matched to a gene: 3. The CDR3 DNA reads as TGTGCCAGCAGCCGACTAGCGACGAACACCGGGGAGCTGTTTTTT. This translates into CASSRLATNTGELFF.

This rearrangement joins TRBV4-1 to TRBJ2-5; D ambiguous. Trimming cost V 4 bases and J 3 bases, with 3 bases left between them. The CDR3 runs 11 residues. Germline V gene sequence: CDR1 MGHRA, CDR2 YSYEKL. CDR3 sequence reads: CASSLEETQYF. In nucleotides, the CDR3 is TGCGCCAGCAGCCTGGAAGAGACCCAGTACTTC.